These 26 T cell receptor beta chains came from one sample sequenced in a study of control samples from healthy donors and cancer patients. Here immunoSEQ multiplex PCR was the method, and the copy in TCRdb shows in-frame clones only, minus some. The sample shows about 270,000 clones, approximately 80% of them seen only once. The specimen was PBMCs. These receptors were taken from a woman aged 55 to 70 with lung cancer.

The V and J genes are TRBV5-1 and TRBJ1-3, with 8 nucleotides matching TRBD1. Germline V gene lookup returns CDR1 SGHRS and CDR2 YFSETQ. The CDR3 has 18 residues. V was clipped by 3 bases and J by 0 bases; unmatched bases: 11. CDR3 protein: CASSYSGTGRPSGNTIYF. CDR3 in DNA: TGCGCCAGCAGCTACTCCGGGACAGGCCGGCCCTCTGGAAACACCATATATTTT.

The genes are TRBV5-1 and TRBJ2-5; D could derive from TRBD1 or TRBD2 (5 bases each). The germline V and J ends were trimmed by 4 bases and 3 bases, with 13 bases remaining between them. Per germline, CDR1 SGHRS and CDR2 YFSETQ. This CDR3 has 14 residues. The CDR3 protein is CASSPGPTEETQYF. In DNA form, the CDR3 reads TGCGCCAGCAGCCCGGGACCGACAGAAGAGACCCAGTACTTC.

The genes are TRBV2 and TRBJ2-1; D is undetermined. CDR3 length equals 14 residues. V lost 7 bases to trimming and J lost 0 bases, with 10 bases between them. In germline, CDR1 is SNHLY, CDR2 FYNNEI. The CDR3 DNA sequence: TGTGCCAGCACAGACCTGAGCTCCTACAATGAGCAGTTCTTC. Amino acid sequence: CASTDLSSYNEQFF.

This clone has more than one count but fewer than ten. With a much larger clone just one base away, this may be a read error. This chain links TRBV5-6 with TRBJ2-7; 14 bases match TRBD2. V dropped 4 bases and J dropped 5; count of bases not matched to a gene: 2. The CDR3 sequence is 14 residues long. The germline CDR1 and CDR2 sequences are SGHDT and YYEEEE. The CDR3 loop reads CASSPGLAGDEQYF. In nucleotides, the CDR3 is TGTGCCAGCAGCCCGGGACTAGCGGGAGACGAGCAGTACTTC.

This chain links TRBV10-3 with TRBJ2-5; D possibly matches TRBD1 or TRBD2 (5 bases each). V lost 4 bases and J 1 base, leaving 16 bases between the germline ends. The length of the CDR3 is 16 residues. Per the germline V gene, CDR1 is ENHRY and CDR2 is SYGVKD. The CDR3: CAISGGPTAFQETQYF. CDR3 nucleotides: TGTGCCATCAGTGGGGGACCGACAGCATTCCAAGAGACCCAGTACTTC.

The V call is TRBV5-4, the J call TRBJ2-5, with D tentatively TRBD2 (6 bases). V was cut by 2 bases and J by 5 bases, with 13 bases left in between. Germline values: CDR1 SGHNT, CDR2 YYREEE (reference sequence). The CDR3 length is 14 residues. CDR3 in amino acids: CASSLPGGRETQYF. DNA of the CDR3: TGTGCCAGCAGCTTACCCGGGGGAAGGGAGACCCAGTACTTC.

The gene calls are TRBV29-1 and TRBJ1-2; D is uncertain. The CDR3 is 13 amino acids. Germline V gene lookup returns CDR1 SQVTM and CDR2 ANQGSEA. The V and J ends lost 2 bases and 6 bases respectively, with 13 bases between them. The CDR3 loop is CSVEQPGFNGYTF. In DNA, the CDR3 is TGCAGCGTTGAACAACCGGGCTTTAATGGCTACACCTTC.

CDR3 DNA sequence: TGTGCCAGCAGTGTCTACCGGGGCACCGAGCAGTACTTC. This codes for CASSVYRGTEQYF. V and J are TRBV28 and TRBJ2-7; D possibly matches TRBD1 or TRBD2 (5 bases each). V shed 5 bases and J shed 6 bases, with 14 bases lying between them. The CDR3 totals 13 residues. CDR1 and CDR2 (germline): MDHEN, SYDVKM.

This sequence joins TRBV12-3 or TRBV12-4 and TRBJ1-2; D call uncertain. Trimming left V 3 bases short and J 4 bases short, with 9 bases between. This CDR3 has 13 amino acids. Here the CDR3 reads CASSFSKIYGYTF. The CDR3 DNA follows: TGTGCCAGCAGTTTCTCGAAAATCTATGGCTACACCTTC.

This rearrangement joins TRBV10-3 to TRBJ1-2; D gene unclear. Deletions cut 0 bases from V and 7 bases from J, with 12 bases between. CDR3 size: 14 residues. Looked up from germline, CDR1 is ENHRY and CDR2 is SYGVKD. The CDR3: CAISESWVVAGYTF. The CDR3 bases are TGTGCCATCAGTGAGTCCTGGGTCGTAGCTGGCTACACCTTC.

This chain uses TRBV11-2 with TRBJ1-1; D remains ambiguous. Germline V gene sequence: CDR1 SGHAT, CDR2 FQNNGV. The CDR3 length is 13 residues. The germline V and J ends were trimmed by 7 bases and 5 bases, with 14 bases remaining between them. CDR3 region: CASNPIGRTEAFF. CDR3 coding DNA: TGTGCCAGCAACCCCATAGGGCGAACTGAAGCTTTCTTT.

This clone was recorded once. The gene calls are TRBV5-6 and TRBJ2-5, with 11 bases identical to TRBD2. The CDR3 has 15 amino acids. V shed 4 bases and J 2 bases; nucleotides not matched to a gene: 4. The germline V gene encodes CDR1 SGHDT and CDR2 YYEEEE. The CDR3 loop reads CASSIVAGGQETQYF. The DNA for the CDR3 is TGTGCCAGCAGCATCGTAGCGGGGGGGCAAGAGACCCAGTACTTC.

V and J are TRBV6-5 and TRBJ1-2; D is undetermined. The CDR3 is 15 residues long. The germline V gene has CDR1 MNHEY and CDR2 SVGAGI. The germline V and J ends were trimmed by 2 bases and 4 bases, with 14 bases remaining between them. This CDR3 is CASSYGGSPLYGYTF. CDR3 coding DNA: TGTGCCAGCAGTTACGGAGGGTCGCCCCTCTATGGCTACACCTTC.

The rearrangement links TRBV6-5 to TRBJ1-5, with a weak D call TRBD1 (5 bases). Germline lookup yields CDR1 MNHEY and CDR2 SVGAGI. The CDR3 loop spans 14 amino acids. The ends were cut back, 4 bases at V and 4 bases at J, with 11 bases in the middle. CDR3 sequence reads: CASSLGAVNQPQHF. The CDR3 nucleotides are TGTGCCAGCAGTTTAGGGGCGGTTAATCAGCCCCAGCATTTT.

The chain's CDR3 is CASSLTAGIGTEAFF. For the CDR3, the DNA is TGTGCCAGCAGCTTAACCGCGGGTATCGGCACTGAAGCTTTCTTT. The chain combines TRBV7-3 with TRBJ1-1; D is undetermined. Deletions cut 0 bases from V and 4 bases from J, with 12 bases between. The CDR3 covers 15 residues. The germline V gene encodes CDR1 SGHTA and CDR2 FQGTGA.

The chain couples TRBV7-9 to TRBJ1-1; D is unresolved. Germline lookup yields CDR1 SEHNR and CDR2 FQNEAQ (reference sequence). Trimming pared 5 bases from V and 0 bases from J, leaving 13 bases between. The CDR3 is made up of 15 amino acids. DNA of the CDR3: TGTGCCAGCAGCAGACAAGGACTAATGAACACTGAAGCTTTCTTT. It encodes CASSRQGLMNTEAFF.

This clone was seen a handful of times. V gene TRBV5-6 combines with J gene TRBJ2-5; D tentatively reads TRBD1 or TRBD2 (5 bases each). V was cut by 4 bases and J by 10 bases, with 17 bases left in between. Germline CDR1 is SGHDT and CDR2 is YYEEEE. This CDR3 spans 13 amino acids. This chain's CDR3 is CASSPGADLDQYF. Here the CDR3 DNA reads TGTGCCAGCAGCCCCGGGGCGGACCTTGACCAGTACTTC.

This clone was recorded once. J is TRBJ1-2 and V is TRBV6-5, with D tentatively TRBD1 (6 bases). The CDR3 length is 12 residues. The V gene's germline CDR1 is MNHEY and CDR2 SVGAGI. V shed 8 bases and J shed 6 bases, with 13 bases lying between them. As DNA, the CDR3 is TGTGCCAGCCGGGAGGGGGGCGATGGCTACACCTTC. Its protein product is CASREGGDGYTF.

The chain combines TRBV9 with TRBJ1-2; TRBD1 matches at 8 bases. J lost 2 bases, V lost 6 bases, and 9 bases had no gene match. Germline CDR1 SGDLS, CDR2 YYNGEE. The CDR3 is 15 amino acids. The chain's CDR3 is CASTFQDRENYGYTF. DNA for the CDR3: TGTGCCAGCACTTTCCAGGACAGGGAGAACTATGGCTACACCTTC.

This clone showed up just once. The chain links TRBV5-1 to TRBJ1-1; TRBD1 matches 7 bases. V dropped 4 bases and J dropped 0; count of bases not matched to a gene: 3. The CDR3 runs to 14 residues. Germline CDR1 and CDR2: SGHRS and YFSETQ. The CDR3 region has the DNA TGCGCCAGCAGCAGGGACAGTGTGAACACTGAAGCTTTCTTT. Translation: CASSRDSVNTEAFF. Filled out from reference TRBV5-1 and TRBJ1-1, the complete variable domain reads KAGVTQTPRYLIKTRGQQVTLSCSPISGHRSVSWYQQTPGQGLQFLFEYFSETQRNKGNFPGRFSGRQFSNSRSEMNVSTLELGDSALYLCASSRDSVNTEAFFGQGTRLTVV.

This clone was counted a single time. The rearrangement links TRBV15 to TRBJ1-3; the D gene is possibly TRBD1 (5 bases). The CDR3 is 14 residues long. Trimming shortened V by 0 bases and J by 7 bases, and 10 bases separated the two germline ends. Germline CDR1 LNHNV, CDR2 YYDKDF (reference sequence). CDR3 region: CATSRDQGTNTIYF. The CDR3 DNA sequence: TGTGCCACCAGCAGAGACCAGGGAACGAACACCATATATTTT.

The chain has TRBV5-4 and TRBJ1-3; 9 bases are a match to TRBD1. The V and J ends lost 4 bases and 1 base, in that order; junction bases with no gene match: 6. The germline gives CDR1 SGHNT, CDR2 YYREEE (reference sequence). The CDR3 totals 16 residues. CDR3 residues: CASSLRDRASGNTIYF. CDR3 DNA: TGTGCCAGCAGCCTCCGGGACAGGGCTTCTGGAAACACCATATATTTT. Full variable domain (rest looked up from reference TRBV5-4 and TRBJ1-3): ETGVTQSPTHLIKTRGQQVTLRCSSQSGHNTVSWYQQALGQGPQFIFQYYREEENGRGNFPPRFSGLQFPNYSSELNVNALELDDSALYLCASSLRDRASGNTIYFGEGSWLTVV.

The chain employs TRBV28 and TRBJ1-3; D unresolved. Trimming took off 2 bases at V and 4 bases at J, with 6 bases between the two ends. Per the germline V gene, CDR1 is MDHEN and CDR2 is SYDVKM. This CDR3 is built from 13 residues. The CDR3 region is CASSLGSGNTIYF. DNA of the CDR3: TGTGCCAGCAGTTTAGGGTCGGGAAACACCATATATTTT.

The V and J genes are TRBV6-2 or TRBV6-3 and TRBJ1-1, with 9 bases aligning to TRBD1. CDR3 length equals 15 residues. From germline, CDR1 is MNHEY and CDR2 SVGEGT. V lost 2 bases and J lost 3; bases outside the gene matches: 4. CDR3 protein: CASSYRDRADTEAFF. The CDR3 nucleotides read TGTGCCAGCAGTTACCGGGACAGGGCGGACACTGAAGCTTTCTTT.

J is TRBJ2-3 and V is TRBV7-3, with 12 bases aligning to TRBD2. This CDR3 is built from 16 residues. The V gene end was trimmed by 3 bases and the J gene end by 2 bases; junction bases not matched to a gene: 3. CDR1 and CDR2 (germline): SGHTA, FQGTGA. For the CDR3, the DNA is TGTGCCAGCAGCTTGACTAGCGGGGGTCACACAGATACGCAGTATTTT. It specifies CASSLTSGGHTDTQYF.

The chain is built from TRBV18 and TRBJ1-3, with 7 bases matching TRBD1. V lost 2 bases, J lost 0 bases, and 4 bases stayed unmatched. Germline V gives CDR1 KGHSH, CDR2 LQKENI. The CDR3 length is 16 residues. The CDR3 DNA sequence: TGTGCCAGCTCACCAGAACAGGGGATCTCTGGAAACACCATATATTTT. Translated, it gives CASSPEQGISGNTIYF.